The 2 T cell receptor beta chains in this list originate from one sample, sequenced in a study of radiotherapy plus CTLA-4 blockade in lung cancer. Repertoires were generated with immunoSEQ multiplex PCR, while TCRdb's copy carries only in-frame clones and drops some. This sample has around 130,000 clones, with 85% to 90% found just once. Sequencing used peripheral blood, obtained from a patient treated with radiotherapy plus ipilimumab. The origin of the receptors is a human donor with non-small cell lung cancer that progressed on radiotherapy plus ipilimumab.

This clone was seen more than once but under ten times. The chain employs TRBV9 and TRBJ2-3; 9 bases are a match to TRBD2. V shed 3 bases and J 0 bases; nucleotides not matched to a gene: 8. Germline V gives CDR1 SGDLS, CDR2 YYNGEE. This CDR3 is built from 17 residues. CDR3 nucleotides: TGTGCCAGCAGCGAGGCTAGCGGGACCCCTAGCACAGATACGCAGTATTTT. It yields the protein CASSEASGTPSTDTQYF.

The chain combines TRBV19 with TRBJ2-7; D remains ambiguous. Between the trimmed V and J ends, which lost 3 bases and 3 bases, there was a span of 12 bases. The CDR3 runs to 14 residues. Germline lookup yields CDR1 LNHDA and CDR2 SQIVND (reference sequence). For the CDR3, the DNA is TGTGCCAGTAGTATCACCGGTTTTGACTACGAGCAGTACTTC. Its protein is CASSITGFDYEQYF.